What follows is one T cell receptor beta chain and its context. The antigen is undetermined. Sequencing was preceded by expansion of antigen-specific CD4+ T cells with viral peptide pools in the ViraFEST assay. An approximately ten-day culture period preceded the isolation of CD4+ T cells. The study found no prior SARS-CoV-2 infection in the vaccine recipients, who tested negative for nucleocapsid antibodies. The data were taken from a study of vaccination effects on CD4 cells after COVID-19. Findings and limits, study-wide: Infection- and vaccine-induced clones contracted markedly late after vaccination.

Only in-frame clones appear in the TCRdb table, and some are missing; sequencing was by immunoSEQ multiplex PCR. The data contain roughly 75,000 clones, approximately 79% of them singletons. V lost 9 bases and J lost 4; bases outside the gene matches: 10. The germline gives CDR1 SEHNR, CDR2 FQNEAQ (reference sequence). This CDR3 is built from 15 residues. This chain joins TRBV7-9 and TRBJ2-1; 9 positions match TRBD2. The source is a human donor who received a COVID-19 vaccine. Sequenced material: CD4+ T cells from PBMCs cultured with HCoV-OC43 spike peptides, taken before COVID-19 vaccination. Documented subset: HCoV-OC43 spike overlapping peptide pool stimulation. The CDR3 loop is CASRSSGGEYNEQFF. The CDR3, as DNA: TGTGCCAGTCGGAGTAGCGGGGGAGAATACAATGAGCAGTTCTTC.